A selection of T cell receptor beta chains follows, all from one sample in a study of cytomegalovirus exposure and HLA in healthy donors. Here immunoSEQ multiplex PCR was the method, and the copy in TCRdb shows in-frame clones only, minus some. Of about 140,000 clones listed, over 75% are singletons. Source material: PBMCs. All receptors come from a young man in good health and CMV-seronegative. The CDR3 runs from the conserved cysteine through the conserved F or W. A D gene is named only where the DNA matches it firmly. The size of a clone is reported for some rows only, either as once, few or many, or as a class for expanded clones.

TRBV4-1,NA,TRBJ2-7,TRBD2,TGCGCCAGCAGCCAAGAGACTAGCGGGGACAACGAGCAGTACTTC,CASSQETSGDNEQYF
TRBV5-1,NA,TRBJ2-7,TRBD1,TGCGCCAGCAGCCTAGCCCGGACAGGAATATACGAGCAGTACTTC,CASSLARTGIYEQYF
TRBV14,medium-sized,TRBJ2-7,NA,TGTGCCAGCAGCCTCCGACCCTCTGCGGGCGAGCAGTACTTC,CASSLRPSAGEQYF
TRBV18,NA,TRBJ2-6,NA,TGTGCCAGCTCACCACCGGCAGTCCCGATCAGCTCTGGGGCCAACGTCCTGACTTTC,CASSPPAVPISSGANVLTF
TRBV6-4,NA,TRBJ2-3,TRBD1,TGTGCCAGCAGTGATTCGACAGGGGGAAGCACAGATACGCAGTATTTT,CASSDSTGGSTDTQYF
TRBV5-1,NA,TRBJ2-3,TRBD2,TGCGCCAGCAGCTTCGGGACTAGCGGGATTACAGATACGCAGTATTTT,CASSFGTSGITDTQYF
TRBV25-1,NA,TRBJ1-3,NA,TGTGCCAGCAGTGAGTTGACAGACACCATATATTTT,CASSELTDTIYF
TRBV29-1,NA,TRBJ2-1,NA,TGCAGCGCTGCCGACTTTTCTCCAGCCTCCTACAATGAGCAGTTCTTC,CSAADFSPASYNEQFF
TRBV28,NA,TRBJ2-7,NA,TGTGCCAGCAGCCCCCCCTCGACGGAGGAGCAGTACTTC,CASSPPSTEEQYF
TRBV7-9,NA,TRBJ1-2,NA,TGTGCCAGCAGCTTAGACAGCTATGGCTACACCTTC,CASSLDSYGYTF